The present T cell receptor (beta chain) was sequenced within a study of T cell changes during pregnancy in multiple sclerosis. This CDR3 has 15 residues. V dropped 4 bases and J dropped 6; count of bases not matched to a gene: 7. Germline-derived CDR1 and CDR2 are SNHLY and FYNNEI. Repertoires were generated with immunoSEQ multiplex PCR, while TCRdb's copy carries only in-frame clones and drops some. The sample gives about 40,000 clones, around 94% of which show up once; around 1.2% is in the top ten. This clone was recorded only once. Sequenced here: peripheral blood, sampled before pregnancy. V gene TRBV2 combines with J gene TRBJ2-1, with 9 bases that match TRBD1. The clonotype comes from a female donor with multiple sclerosis, enrolled in a pregnancy study. The CDR3 loop reads CASSARGTGFNEQFF. In DNA, the CDR3 is TGTGCCAGCAGTGCTCGCGGGACAGGGTTCAATGAGCAGTTCTTC. Full variable domain (missing parts from reference TRBV2 and TRBJ2-1): EPEVTQTPSHQVTQMGQEVILRCVPISNHLYFYWYRQILGQKVEFLVSFYNNEISEKSEIFDDQFSVERPDGSNFTLKIRSTKLEDSAMYFCASSARGTGFNEQFFGPGTRLTVL.